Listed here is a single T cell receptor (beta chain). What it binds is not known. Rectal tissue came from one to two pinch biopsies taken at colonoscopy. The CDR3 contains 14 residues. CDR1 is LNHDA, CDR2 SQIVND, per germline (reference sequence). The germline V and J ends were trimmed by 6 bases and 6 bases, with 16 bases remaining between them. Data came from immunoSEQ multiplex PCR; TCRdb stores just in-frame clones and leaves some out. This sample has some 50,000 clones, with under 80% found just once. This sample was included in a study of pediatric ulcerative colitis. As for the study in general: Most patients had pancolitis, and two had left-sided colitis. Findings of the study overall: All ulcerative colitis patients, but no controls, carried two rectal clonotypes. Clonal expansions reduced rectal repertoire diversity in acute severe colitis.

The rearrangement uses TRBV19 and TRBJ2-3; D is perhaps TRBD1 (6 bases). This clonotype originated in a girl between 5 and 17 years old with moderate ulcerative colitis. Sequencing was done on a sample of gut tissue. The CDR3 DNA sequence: TGTGCCAGTAGGGCAATCCTAGGGGGTGATACGCAGTATTTT. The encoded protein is CASRAILGGDTQYF.